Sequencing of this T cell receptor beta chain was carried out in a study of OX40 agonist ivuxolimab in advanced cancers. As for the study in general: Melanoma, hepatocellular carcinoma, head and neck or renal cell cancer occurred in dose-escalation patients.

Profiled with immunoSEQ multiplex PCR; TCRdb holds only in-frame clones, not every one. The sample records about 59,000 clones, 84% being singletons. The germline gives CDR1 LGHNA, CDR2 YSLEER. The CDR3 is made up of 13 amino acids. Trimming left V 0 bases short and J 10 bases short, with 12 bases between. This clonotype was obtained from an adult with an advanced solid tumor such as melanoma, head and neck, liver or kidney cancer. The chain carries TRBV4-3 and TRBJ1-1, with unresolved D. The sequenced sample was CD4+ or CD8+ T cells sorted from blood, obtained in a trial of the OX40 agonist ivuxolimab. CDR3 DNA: TGCGCCAGCAGCCAAGAGCTTAACCTCCCAGCTTTCTTT. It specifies CASSQELNLPAFF.